These T cell receptor beta chains were read from a single sample in a study of T cells after yellow fever vaccination. TCRdb itself ran the 5' RACE reads through MiXCR, one entry per CDR3 protein. There are around 300,000 distinct CDR3 sequences in the sample; under 15% occur only once, and approximately 0.49% lies in the top ten. The sample was CD4+ T cells sorted from PBMCs, taken 45 days after the yellow fever booster vaccination. The receptors were sampled from a man aged 30 to 39 who received the YFV17D yellow fever vaccine. CDR3s leave out the opening cysteine and the closing phenylalanine or tryptophan.

>TRBJ1-2|TRBV30
AWRGETALFGYT
>TRBJ2-2|TRBV6-2/TRBV6-3
ASVSGTSGGRELF
>TRBJ1-1|TRBV7-9
ASSLAGTLNTEAF
>TRBJ2-7|TRBV7-2
ASSLSPSFYYEQY
>TRBJ2-3|TRBV7-2
ASSRSGTSGSNTQY
>TRBJ2-1|TRBV20-1
SAARRDSRTRHEQF
>TRBJ2-7|TRBV29-1
SIMDRGLDEQY
>TRBJ2-1|TRBV30
AWGGSGRYNEQF
>TRBJ2-1|TRBV30
AWRTSGTNEQF
>TRBJ2-5|TRBV30
AWGQGETQY
>TRBJ1-1|TRBV20-1
SANFGTYNTEAF
>TRBJ1-5|TRBV28
AASPQGQGNQPQH
>TRBJ2-2|TRBV20-1
SARLSGRAVGELF
>TRBJ2-1|TRBV20-1
SAPPPSGRGNEQF
>TRBJ2-1|TRBV28
ASSQPGQGSNEQF
>TRBJ2-7|TRBV11-1
ASSRDRGGQEQY
>TRBJ2-5|TRBV20-1
SAKTRPLYQETQY
>TRBJ2-3|TRBV5-6
ASSLGLAGRNTQY
>TRBJ1-5|TRBV7-9
ASSLGQHQPQH
>TRBJ2-1|TRBV5-1
ASSFPNNEQF
>TRBJ2-7|TRBV30
AWSTTARKY
>TRBJ2-1|TRBV12-3/TRBV12-4
ASSSTPREQF
>TRBJ2-3|TRBV4-2
ASSPVISGDDTQY
>TRBJ2-1|TRBV20-1
SAKASGRGNEQF